The 21 T cell receptor beta chains given below trace back to one sample, sequenced in a study of blood T cell repertoires in COVID-19. Sequencing was performed with immunoSEQ multiplex PCR; in TCRdb, only in-frame clones are kept and a portion is missing. The table includes approximately 350,000 clones, roughly 90% detected once. Material for sequencing was peripheral blood. All receptors come from a young woman with COVID-19, enrolled during active disease.

CDR3 coding DNA: TGTGCCAGCACCATCGGAGGGGGCTACTCTGGAAACACCATATATTTT. Translation gives CASTIGGGYSGNTIYF. The chain recombines TRBV7-9 with TRBJ1-3; 7 positions agree with TRBD1. The CDR3 totals 16 residues. CDR1 is SEHNR, CDR2 FQNEAQ, per germline (reference sequence). With 7 bases clipped from V and 0 bases from J, the junction kept 9 bases outside the gene matches.

The rearrangement links TRBV3-1 (or the pseudogene TRBV3-2) to TRBJ2-5, with D possibly TRBD1 on 6 matching bases. CDR1 and CDR2 (germline): LGHDT, YNNKEL (reference sequence). Between the trimmed V and J ends, which lost 1 base and 4 bases, there was a span of 13 bases. The CDR3 has 15 residues. CDR3 protein: CASSQGTVLGETQYF. CDR3 sequence (DNA): TGTGCCAGCAGCCAAGGGACAGTCTTAGGAGAGACCCAGTACTTC.

The J gene is TRBJ2-1, the V gene TRBV7-9; no firm D call. Per the germline V gene, CDR1 is SEHNR and CDR2 is FQNEAQ (reference sequence). The CDR3 is 16 residues long. V was pared by 4 bases and J by 0 bases, with 13 bases between. The CDR3 region is CASSSLVYGSYNEQFF. The CDR3 DNA follows: TGTGCCAGCAGCTCCCTGGTTTACGGCTCCTACAATGAGCAGTTCTTC.

As to this clone: Within the sample, other DNA sequences also encode this same CDR3. The chain carries TRBV4-3 and TRBJ1-5; D gene ambiguous. This CDR3 is built from 13 residues. Germline V gene data show CDR1 as LGHNA and CDR2 as YSLEER. Trimming took 0 bases from V and 6 from J, leaving 6 bases between them. For the CDR3, the DNA is TGCGCCAGCAGCCAAGACCGGGGTCAGCCCCAGCATTTT. Protein: CASSQDRGQPQHF.

The chain uses TRBV6-1 and TRBJ1-1; no definite D call. Trimming removed 2 bases at V and 3 bases at J, with 7 bases between. CDR1 is MNHNS and CDR2 is SASEGT in the germline V gene. The CDR3 runs 13 residues. The CDR3 is CASSEQEDTEAFF. The CDR3 bases are TGTGCCAGCAGTGAACAGGAGGACACTGAAGCTTTCTTT.

This rearrangement joins TRBV2 to TRBJ2-1; 8 positions agree with TRBD1. Germline CDR1 is SNHLY and CDR2 is FYNNEI. Trimming at V came to 9 bases and at J to 7 bases, leaving 5 bases not matched to a gene. The CDR3 extends over 12 amino acids. This chain's CDR3 is CARNRGENEQFF. The CDR3 DNA is TGTGCCAGAAACAGGGGGGAGAATGAGCAGTTCTTC.

The rearrangement uses TRBV27 and TRBJ2-1; 7 bases align to TRBD2. The J segment lost 5 bases and the V segment lost 3 bases, leaving 7 bases of the junction unmatched. Per the germline V gene, CDR1 is MNHEY and CDR2 is SMNVEV (reference sequence). This CDR3 has 15 residues. The DNA of the CDR3 is TGTGCCAGCAGTTTGTTGTCTAGCGGAGACAATGAGCAGTTCTTC. Residues: CASSLLSSGDNEQFF.

V and J are TRBV4-2 and TRBJ2-4; D call uncertain. Germline values: CDR1 LGHNA, CDR2 YNFKEQ. The CDR3 runs to 11 residues. The germline V and J ends were trimmed by 1 base and 9 bases, with 4 bases remaining between them. CDR3 DNA sequence: TGTGCCAGCAGCCAAGCCTCCATTCAGTACTTC. Protein: CASSQASIQYF.

V gene TRBV3-1 (or the pseudogene TRBV3-2) combines with J gene TRBJ2-2; D gene uncertain. The length of the CDR3 is 15 residues. Germline loops: CDR1 LGHDT, CDR2 YNNKEL (reference sequence). V lost 0 bases, J lost 2 bases, and 7 bases lay in between. The CDR3 sequence: CASSQDTVNTGELFF. The CDR3 DNA is TGTGCCAGCAGCCAAGATACGGTTAACACCGGGGAGCTGTTTTTT.

Only one count was recorded for this clone. V usage is TRBV10-3 and J usage is TRBJ1-2; D is perhaps TRBD1 (6 bases). Trimming removed 0 bases at V and 2 bases at J, with 10 bases between. Germline CDR1 is ENHRY and CDR2 is SYGVKD. The CDR3 length is 15 residues. DNA for the CDR3: TGTGCCATCAGTGAGTCGTCAGGGGCCAACTATGGCTACACCTTC. Amino acid sequence: CAISESSGANYGYTF.

This sequence joins TRBV15 and TRBJ1-1; weak D call: TRBD1 (6 bases). V lost 0 bases, J lost 4 bases, and 12 bases lay in between. CDR3 length: 15 amino acids. Germline assignment: CDR1 LNHNV and CDR2 YYDKDF (reference sequence). CDR3 coding DNA: TGTGCCACCAGCAGAGATTACGGACAGACCACTGAAGCTTTCTTT. Amino acids: CATSRDYGQTTEAFF.

The rearrangement joins TRBV12-3 or TRBV12-4 to TRBJ2-7, with D possibly being TRBD1 (6 bases). This CDR3 comprises 12 residues. The V end lost 6 bases, the J end lost 7 bases, and 13 bases lay between the germline ends. DNA for the CDR3: TGTGCCAGCAGCCGGGACACCCAAGAGCAGTACGTC. It is translated as CASSRDTQEQYV.

The chain employs TRBV19 and TRBJ2-1; 7 bases map to TRBD2. Trimming removed 7 bases from V and 10 bases from J; junction bases left unmatched: 10. Germline V gene lookup returns CDR1 LNHDA and CDR2 SQIVND (reference sequence). The CDR3 contains 13 residues. CDR3 in DNA: TGTGCCAGTACCCGATGGGGGGGAGGGGAGCAGTTCTTC. Translation gives CASTRWGGGEQFF.

The V and J genes are TRBV6-5 and TRBJ2-5; 8 nucleotides align to TRBD1. Trimming at V came to 4 bases and at J to 5 bases, leaving 6 bases not matched to a gene. This CDR3 is built from 14 residues. CDR1 and CDR2 (germline): MNHEY, SVGAGI. CDR3 region: CASSSTGGYETQYF. CDR3 in DNA: TGTGCCAGCAGTTCTACAGGGGGTTATGAGACCCAGTACTTC.

This chain links TRBV6-2 or TRBV6-3 with TRBJ2-7, with a possible D match to TRBD2 (6 bases). The V end lost 5 bases, the J end lost 3 bases, and 11 bases lay between the germline ends. This CDR3 contains 13 residues. Germline CDR1 MNHEY, CDR2 SVGEGT. The CDR3 nucleotides are TGTGCCAGCAGTCCCCGGGACTTCTACGAGCAGTACGTC. Translating gives CASSPRDFYEQYV.

The chain combines TRBV7-8 with TRBJ2-7; perhaps TRBD2 as D (6 bases). CDR3 length equals 15 residues. V lost 2 bases and J 6 bases, leaving 17 bases between the germline ends. CDR1 and CDR2 (germline): SGHVS, FQNEAQ. CDR3 loop: CASSLSGGAPLEQYV. The CDR3 nucleotides read TGTGCCAGCAGCTTATCGGGCGGGGCCCCACTCGAGCAGTACGTC.

Only one count was recorded for this clone. The V gene is TRBV20-1, the J gene TRBJ1-5, with TRBD1 identical over 7 bases. The CDR3 spans 14 residues. Looked up from germline, CDR1 is DFQATT and CDR2 is SNEGSKA (reference sequence). V lost 3 bases, J lost 2 bases, and 4 bases stayed unmatched. The CDR3 DNA is TGCAGTGCTAGTTACGGACAGGGCAATCAGCCCCAGCATTTT. It translates to CSASYGQGNQPQHF.

The chain carries TRBV24-1 and TRBJ1-4; no reliable D call. The V and J ends lost 10 bases and 6 bases respectively, with 14 bases between them. Germline CDR1 and CDR2: KGHDR and SFDVKD. CDR3 length: 13 residues. CDR3 protein: CATKPGADEKLFF. The CDR3 DNA reads as TGTGCCACAAAACCGGGAGCAGATGAAAAACTGTTTTTT.

The chain employs TRBV5-3 and TRBJ1-4; 7 bases line up with TRBD1. TRBV5-3 counts as an open reading frame of uncertain function. The CDR3 is made up of 21 amino acids. V was clipped by 2 bases and J by 0 bases; unmatched bases: 19. The chain's CDR3 is CARSLRLTRDSYFATNEKLFF. The CDR3 nucleotides read TGTGCCAGAAGCTTACGCCTGACTCGGGACAGTTATTTTGCAACTAATGAAAAACTGTTTTTT.

The chain combines TRBV7-2 with TRBJ2-3, with 11 positions matching TRBD2. CDR1 is SGHTA, CDR2 FQGNSA, per germline. CDR3 size: 15 residues. The ends lost 5 bases at V and 1 base at J; junction bases unmatched: 2. Here the CDR3 DNA reads TGTGCCAGCAGCCCGACTAGCGGGGGCACAGATACGCAGTATTTT. Its translation: CASSPTSGGTDTQYF. Full variable domain (rest looked up from reference TRBV7-2 and TRBJ2-3): GAGVSQSPSNKVTEKGKDVELRCDPISGHTALYWYRQSLGQGLEFLIYFQGNSAPDKSGLPSDRFSAERTGGSVSTLTIQRTQQEDSAVYLCASSPTSGGTDTQYFGPGTRLTVL.

This chain connects TRBV19 to TRBJ2-2; possible D gene TRBD2, 6 bases. CDR1 LNHDA and CDR2 SQIVND come from the germline V gene (reference sequence). The CDR3 runs to 16 residues. With 3 bases removed from V and 6 bases from J, the gap between germline ends came to 17 bases. The CDR3: CASSMRRAGEAGELFF. The CDR3 DNA reads TGTGCCAGTAGTATGAGGAGGGCAGGAGAGGCCGGGGAGCTGTTTTTT.